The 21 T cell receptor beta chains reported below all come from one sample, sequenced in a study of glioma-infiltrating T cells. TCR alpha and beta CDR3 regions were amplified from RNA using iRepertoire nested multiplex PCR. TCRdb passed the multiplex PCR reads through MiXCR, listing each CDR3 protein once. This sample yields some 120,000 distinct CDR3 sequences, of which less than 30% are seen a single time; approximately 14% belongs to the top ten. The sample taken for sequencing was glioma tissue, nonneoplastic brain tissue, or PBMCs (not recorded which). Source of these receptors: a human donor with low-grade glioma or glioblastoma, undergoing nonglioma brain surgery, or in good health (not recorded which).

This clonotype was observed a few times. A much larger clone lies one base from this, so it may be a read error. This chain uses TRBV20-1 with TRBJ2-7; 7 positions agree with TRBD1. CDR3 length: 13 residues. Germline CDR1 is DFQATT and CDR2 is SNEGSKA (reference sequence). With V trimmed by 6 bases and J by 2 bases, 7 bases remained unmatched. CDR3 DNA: TGCAGTGCCGCAGGGGGTAGCCCCTACGAGCAGTACTTC. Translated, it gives CSAAGGSPYEQYF.

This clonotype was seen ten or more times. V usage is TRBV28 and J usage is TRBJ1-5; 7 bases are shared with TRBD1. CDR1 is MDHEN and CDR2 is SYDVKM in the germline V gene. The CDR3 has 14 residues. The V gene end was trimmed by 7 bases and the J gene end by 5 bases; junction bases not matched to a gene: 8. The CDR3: CASTPGQTYQPQHF. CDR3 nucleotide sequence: TGTGCCAGCACCCCGGGACAGACGTATCAGCCCCAGCATTTT.

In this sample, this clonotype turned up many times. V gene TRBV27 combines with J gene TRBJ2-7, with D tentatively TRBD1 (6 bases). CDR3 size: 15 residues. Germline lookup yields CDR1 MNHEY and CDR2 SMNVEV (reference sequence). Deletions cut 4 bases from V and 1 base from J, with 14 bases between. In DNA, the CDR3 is TGTGCCAGCAGTTCCCAGGGGACGGGATCCTACGAGCAGTACTTC. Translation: CASSSQGTGSYEQYF.

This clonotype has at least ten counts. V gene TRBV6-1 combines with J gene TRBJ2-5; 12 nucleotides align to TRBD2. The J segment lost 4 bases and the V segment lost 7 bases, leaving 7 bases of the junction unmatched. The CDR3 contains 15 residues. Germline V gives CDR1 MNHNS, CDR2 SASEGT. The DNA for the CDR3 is TGTGCCAGCATTCGAGGACTAGCGGGAACAGAGACCCAGTACTTC. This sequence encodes CASIRGLAGTETQYF.

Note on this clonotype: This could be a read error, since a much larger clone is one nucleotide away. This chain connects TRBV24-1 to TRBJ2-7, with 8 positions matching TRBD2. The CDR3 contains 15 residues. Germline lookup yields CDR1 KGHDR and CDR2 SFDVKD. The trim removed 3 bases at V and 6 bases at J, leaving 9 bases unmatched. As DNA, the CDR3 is TGTGCCACCAGTGATCCCGCGGGAGGAGGTAGCGAGCAGTACTTC. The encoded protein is CATSDPAGGGSEQYF.

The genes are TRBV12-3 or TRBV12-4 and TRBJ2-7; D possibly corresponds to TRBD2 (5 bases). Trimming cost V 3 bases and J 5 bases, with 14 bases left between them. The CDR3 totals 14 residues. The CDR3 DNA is TGTGCCAGCAGTTTCTCGCCCGGAGGACACGAGCAGTACTTC. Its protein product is CASSFSPGGHEQYF.

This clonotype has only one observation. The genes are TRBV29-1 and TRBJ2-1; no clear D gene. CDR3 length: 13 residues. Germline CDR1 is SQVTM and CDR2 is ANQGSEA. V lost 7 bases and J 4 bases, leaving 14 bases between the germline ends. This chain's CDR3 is CSGQFDTYNEQFF. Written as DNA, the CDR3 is TGCAGCGGTCAATTTGACACATACAATGAGCAGTTCTTC.

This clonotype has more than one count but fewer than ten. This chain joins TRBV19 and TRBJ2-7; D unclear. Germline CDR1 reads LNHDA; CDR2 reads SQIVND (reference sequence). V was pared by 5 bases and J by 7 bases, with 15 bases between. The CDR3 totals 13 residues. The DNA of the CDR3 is TGTGCCAGTAGTCCATTAGGTACGGCTGAGCAGTACTTC. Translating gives CASSPLGTAEQYF.

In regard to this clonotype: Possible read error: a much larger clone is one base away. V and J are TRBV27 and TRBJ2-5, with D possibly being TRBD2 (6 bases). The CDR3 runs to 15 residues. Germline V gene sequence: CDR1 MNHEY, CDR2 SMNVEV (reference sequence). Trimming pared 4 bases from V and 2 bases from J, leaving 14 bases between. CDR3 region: CASSSKSGGQETQYF. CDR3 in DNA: TGTGCCAGCAGTTCAAAAAGCGGAGGGCAAGAGACCCAGTACTTC.

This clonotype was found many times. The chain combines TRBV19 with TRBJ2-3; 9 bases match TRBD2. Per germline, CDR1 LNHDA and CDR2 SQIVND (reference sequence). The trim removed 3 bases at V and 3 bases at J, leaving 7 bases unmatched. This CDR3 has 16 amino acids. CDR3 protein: CASSMKWSGRTDTQYF. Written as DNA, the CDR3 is TGTGCCAGTAGTATGAAATGGAGCGGGAGGACAGATACGCAGTATTTT.

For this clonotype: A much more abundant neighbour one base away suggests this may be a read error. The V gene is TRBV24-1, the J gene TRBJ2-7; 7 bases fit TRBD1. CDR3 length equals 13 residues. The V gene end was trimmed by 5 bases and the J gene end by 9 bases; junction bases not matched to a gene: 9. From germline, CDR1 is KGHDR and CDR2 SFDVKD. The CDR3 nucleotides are TGTGCCACCAGTGCCTGGGACAGCCACGTGCAGTACTTC. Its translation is CATSAWDSHVQYF.

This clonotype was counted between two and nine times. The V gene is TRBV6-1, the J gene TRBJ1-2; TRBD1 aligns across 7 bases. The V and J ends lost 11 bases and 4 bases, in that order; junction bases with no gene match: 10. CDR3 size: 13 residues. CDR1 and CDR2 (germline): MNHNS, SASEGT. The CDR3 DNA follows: TGTGCCGTCAGTGAGGCAGGGGGCTATGGCTACACCTTC. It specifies CAVSEAGGYGYTF.

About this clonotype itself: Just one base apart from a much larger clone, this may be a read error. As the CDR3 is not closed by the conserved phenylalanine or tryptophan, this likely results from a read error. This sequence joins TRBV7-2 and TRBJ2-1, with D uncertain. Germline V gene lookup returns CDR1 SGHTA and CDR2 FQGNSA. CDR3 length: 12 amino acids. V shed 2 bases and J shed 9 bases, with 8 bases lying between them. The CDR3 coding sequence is TGTGCCAGCAGCTTAAGTGGAGTTGAGCAGTTCTCC. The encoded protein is CASSLSGVEQFS.

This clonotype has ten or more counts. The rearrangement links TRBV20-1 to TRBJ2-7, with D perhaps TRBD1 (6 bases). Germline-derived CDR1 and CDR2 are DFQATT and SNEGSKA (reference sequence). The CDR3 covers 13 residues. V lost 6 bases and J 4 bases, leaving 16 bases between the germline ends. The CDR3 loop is CSADASGAYEQYF. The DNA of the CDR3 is TGCAGTGCCGACGCGTCAGGGGCTTACGAGCAGTACTTC.

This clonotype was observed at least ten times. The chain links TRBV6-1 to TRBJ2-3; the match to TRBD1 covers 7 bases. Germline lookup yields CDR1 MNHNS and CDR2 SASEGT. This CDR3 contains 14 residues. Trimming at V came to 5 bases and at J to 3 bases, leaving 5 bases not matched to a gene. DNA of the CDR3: TGTGCCAGCAGTTCACAGGGGATGACAGATACGCAGTATTTT. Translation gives CASSSQGMTDTQYF.

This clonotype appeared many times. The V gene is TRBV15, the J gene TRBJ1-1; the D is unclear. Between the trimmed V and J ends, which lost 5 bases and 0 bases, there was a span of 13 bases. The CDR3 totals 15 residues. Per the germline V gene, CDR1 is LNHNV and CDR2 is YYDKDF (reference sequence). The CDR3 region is CATSGSIGLNTEAFF. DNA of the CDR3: TGTGCCACCAGCGGCAGCATAGGATTGAACACTGAAGCTTTCTTT.

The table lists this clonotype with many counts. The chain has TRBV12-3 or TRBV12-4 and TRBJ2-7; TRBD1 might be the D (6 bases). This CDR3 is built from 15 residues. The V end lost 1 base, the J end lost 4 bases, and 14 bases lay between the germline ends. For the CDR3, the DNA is TGTGCCAGCAGTTTAGGGCCAGGGGTTGAGTACGAGCAGTACTTC. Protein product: CASSLGPGVEYEQYF.

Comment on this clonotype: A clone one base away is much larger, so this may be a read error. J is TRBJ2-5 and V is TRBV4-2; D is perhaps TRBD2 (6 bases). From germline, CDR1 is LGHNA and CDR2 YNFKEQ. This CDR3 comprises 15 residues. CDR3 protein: CASRYVTGSQEAQYF. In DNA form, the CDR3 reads TGTGCCAGCAGATACGTAACCGGGAGTCAAGAGGCCCAGTACTTC.

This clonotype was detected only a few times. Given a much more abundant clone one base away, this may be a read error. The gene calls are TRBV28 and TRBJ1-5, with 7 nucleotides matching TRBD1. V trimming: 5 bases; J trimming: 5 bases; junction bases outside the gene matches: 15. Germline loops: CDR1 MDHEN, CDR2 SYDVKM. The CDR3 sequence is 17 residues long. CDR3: CASSLRQGEPLYQPQHF. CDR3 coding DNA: TGTGCCAGCAGTCTACGTCAGGGGGAGCCGTTATATCAGCCCCAGCATTTT.

The CDR3 DNA reads as TGCAGCGTTGAGGTACAGGGGGCAGACGAGCAGTACTTC. Translation gives CSVEVQGADEQYF. The V and J genes are TRBV29-1 and TRBJ2-7; 9 bases map to TRBD1. CDR1 is SQVTM and CDR2 is ANQGSEA in the germline V gene. This CDR3 contains 13 residues. The junction had 5 bases not matched to a gene; V was cut back by 3 bases and J by 5 bases.

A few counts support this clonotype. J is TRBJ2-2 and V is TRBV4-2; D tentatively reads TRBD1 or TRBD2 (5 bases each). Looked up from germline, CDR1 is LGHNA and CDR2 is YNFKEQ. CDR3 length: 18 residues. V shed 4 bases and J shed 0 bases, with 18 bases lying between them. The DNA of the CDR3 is TGTGCCAGCAGCCTGCTGGACTCGAGGGGTACGAACACCGGGGAGCTGTTTTTT. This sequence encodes CASSLLDSRGTNTGELFF.